These T cell receptor beta chains were read from a single sample in a study of quantifying T cell responses using KT2 cells. From the UMI-ligation and nested PCR reads, TCRdb called clonotypes with MiXCR, one entry per CDR3 protein. Among 45,000 to 65,000 distinct CDR3 sequences listed, 9% to 15% were seen once. Sequenced: PBMCs spiked with cells of the T cell clone KT2. The source is a human donor. Each CDR3 is given with its conserved first and last residue. Fields, in order: CDR3 length, V gene, clone size, D gene, J gene, CDR3 DNA, CDR3 protein. A D gene is named only where the DNA matches it firmly. Clone size is not always given. Where it is, it says once, few, many or a class for expanded clones.

>15|TRBV29-1|few|TRBD1|TRBJ1-6
TGCAGCGTTAAAGAGTCAGGGGGTAGTAATTCACCCCTCCACTTT
CSVKESGGSNSPLHF
>16|TRBV7-8|few|TRBD2|TRBJ2-3
TGTGCCAGCAGCTTCATTAGCGGGGGGAGCACAGATACGCAGTATTTT
CASSFISGGSTDTQYF
>14|TRBV6-5|few|TRBD2|TRBJ2-7
TGTGCCAGCACCGAAACTAGCGGGAGCGGGGAGCAGTACTTC
CASTETSGSGEQYF
>14|TRBV6-2/TRBV6-3|many|TRBD2|TRBJ2-7
TGTGCCAGCAGTCCCACAAGCGGGAGTTACGAGCAGTACTTC
CASSPTSGSYEQYF
>13|TRBV29-1|few|NA|TRBJ2-3
TGCAGCGTTGAAGGGGGTGGCACAGATACGCAGTATTTT
CSVEGGGTDTQYF
>13|TRBV7-8|NA|TRBD2|TRBJ2-5
TGTGCCAGCAGCTTAGGTAGCGGGGAGACCCAGTACTTC
CASSLGSGETQYF
>15|TRBV6-6|many|TRBD2|TRBJ2-1
TGTGCCAGCAGCACCCATTTGCGGGAGGGAAAGGAGCAGTTCTTC
CASSTHLREGKEQFF
>15|TRBV7-8|NA|NA|TRBJ1-1
TGTGCCAGCAGCTTAGGGGTAGGGGCAAACACTGAAGCTTTCTTT
CASSLGVGANTEAFF
>15|TRBV6-2/TRBV6-3|NA|TRBD2|TRBJ2-3
TGTGCCAGCAGACCCCCTGCGGGGGACACAGATACGCAGTATTTT
CASRPPAGDTDTQYF
>14|TRBV6-5|NA|NA|TRBJ1-3
TGTGCCAGCAGTTCAGGGAGCTCTGGAAACACCATATATTTT
CASSSGSSGNTIYF
>16|TRBV7-2|few|NA|TRBJ2-1
TGTGCCAGCAGCTTAGCTACCGGGACCTCCTACAATGAGCAGTTCTTC
CASSLATGTSYNEQFF
>12|TRBV11-2|many|NA|TRBJ1-1
TGTGCCAGCAGCGTAAAGGACACTGAAGCTTTCTTT
CASSVKDTEAFF
>13|TRBV2|NA|NA|TRBJ1-5
TGTGCCAGCAGTGAACGGGTACAGCAGCCCCAGCATTTT
CASSERVQQPQHF
>18|TRBV23-1|many|TRBD1|TRBJ2-3
TGCGCCAGCAGTCATAATAGTCCAGGGGGTAGGGACACAGATACGCAGTATTTT
CASSHNSPGGRDTDTQYF
>14|TRBV7-2|few|TRBD2|TRBJ2-1
TGTGCCAGCGGGACTAGCGCTTCCTACAATGAGCAGTTCTTC
CASGTSASYNEQFF
>17|TRBV5-1|few|TRBD1|TRBJ2-3
TGCGCCAGCAGGAAGGACAGGTCGTTCCGCGTCCCAGATACGCAGTATTTT
CASRKDRSFRVPDTQYF
>15|TRBV18|few|TRBD2|TRBJ2-5
TGTGCCAGCTCACCACCGGCTAGCGGGAAAGAGACCCAGTACTTC
CASSPPASGKETQYF
>12|TRBV7-9|many|NA|TRBJ2-2
TGTGCCAGCAGCCCCATGGCCGGGGAGCTGTTTTTT
CASSPMAGELFF
>18|TRBV12-3/TRBV12-4|few|NA|TRBJ1-5
TGTGCCAGCAGTTCCGGAGGTGGGGCCGGGGTGAATGGTCAGCCCCAGCATTTT
CASSSGGGAGVNGQPQHF
>16|TRBV9|many|NA|TRBJ2-3
TGTGCCAGCAGCGTAGTAGTAGTGGGGGGCCCGAATACGCAGTATTTT
CASSVVVVGGPNTQYF
>18|TRBV20-1|NA|TRBD1|TRBJ2-5
TGCAGTGCTAGAGTACAGGGGTCTATGGGACCCACGAAGGAAACCCAGTACTTC
CSARVQGSMGPTKETQYF
>13|TRBV10-2|many|NA|TRBJ1-2
TGCGCCAGCAGTGTTGAAGGAAACTATGGCTACACCTTC
CASSVEGNYGYTF
>15|TRBV20-1|few|TRBD2|TRBJ2-3
TGCAGTGCTGCTCACCTAGCGGGGGATGAAGATACGCAGTATTTT
CSAAHLAGDEDTQYF
>15|TRBV7-2|few|NA|TRBJ2-5
TGTGCCAGCAGCTTAGTTCCAGGGCTTCGGGAGACCCAGTACTTC
CASSLVPGLRETQYF
>14|TRBV6-5|few|NA|TRBJ1-1
TGTGCCAGCATCAGGGATCGGGGCTACACTGAAGCTTTCTTT
CASIRDRGYTEAFF
>14|TRBV29-1|few|TRBD2|TRBJ2-1
TGCAGCGACGTTCCAGCGGGAAAATACAATGAGCAGTTCTTC
CSDVPAGKYNEQFF
>17|TRBV12-3/TRBV12-4|NA|TRBD2|TRBJ2-1
TGTGCCAGCAGTTTCAAGACTAGCGGGGGGGCCCTCAATGAGCAGTTCTTC
CASSFKTSGGALNEQFF
>14|TRBV5-6|NA|NA|TRBJ2-3
TGTGCCAGCAGACGGCGGGGACAGACAGATACGCAGTATTTT
CASRRRGQTDTQYF
>13|TRBV7-6|many|NA|TRBJ2-7
TGTGCCAGCAGCTCCGGGCTCTCTGGCGAGCAGTACTTC
CASSSGLSGEQYF
>14|TRBV6-5|many|TRBD1|TRBJ1-2
TGTGCCAGCAGTTTTGGACAGGGGGCTAATGGCTACACCTTC
CASSFGQGANGYTF
>22|TRBV28|NA|TRBD2|TRBJ2-3
TGTGCCAGCAGTTTCGGGCGTATGGCCCGACTAGCGGGAGGCCAAGACACAGATACGCAGTATTTT
CASSFGRMARLAGGQDTDTQYF
>14|TRBV20-1|NA|TRBD1|TRBJ1-4
TGCAGTGCTATGGGGGGCAGGGGGAGTGAAAAACTGTTTTTT
CSAMGGRGSEKLFF
>13|TRBV14|few|NA|TRBJ2-7
TGTGCCAGCAGCCGGGCGCTGAGTTCCGAGCAGTACTTC
CASSRALSSEQYF
>16|TRBV15|few|NA|TRBJ2-2
TGTGCCACCAGCAGAGACAGGGGGGAGAACACCGGGGAGCTGTTTTTT
CATSRDRGENTGELFF
>14|TRBV5-4|NA|NA|TRBJ2-1
TGTGCCAGCAGCCCGGGACACCCGGGCAATGAGCAGTTCTTC
CASSPGHPGNEQFF
>14|TRBV20-1|NA|TRBD2|TRBJ2-3
TGCAGTGGGGGGACTAGCGGGAGCGCAGATACGCAGTATTTT
CSGGTSGSADTQYF
>14|TRBV2|few|TRBD1|TRBJ1-1
TGTGCCAGCAGTGAGGGACAGGGGGCTCGTGAAGCTTTCTTT
CASSEGQGAREAFF
>17|TRBV12-3/TRBV12-4|NA|TRBD1|TRBJ1-5
TGTGCCAGCAGTACCCTTGACAGGGGACATAGCAATCAGCCCCAGCATTTT
CASSTLDRGHSNQPQHF
>15|TRBV7-8|NA|TRBD2|TRBJ2-1
TGTGCCAGCAGCCATAGCGGGGGGGCCAGCAATGAGCAGTTCTTC
CASSHSGGASNEQFF
>11|TRBV20-1|few|NA|TRBJ2-1
TGCAGTGCTGAGGGCGTGGGAGAGCAGTTCTTC
CSAEGVGEQFF
>15|TRBV12-3/TRBV12-4|NA|NA|TRBJ2-3
TGTGCCAGCAGTTTTCCCCGGGCCCAAGACGATACGCAGTATTTT
CASSFPRAQDDTQYF
>13|TRBV5-1|NA|NA|TRBJ1-5
TGCGCCAGCAGCTTGTTAGAGGGTCAGCCCCAGCATTTT
CASSLLEGQPQHF
>15|TRBV13|NA|TRBD2|TRBJ2-5
TGTGCCAGCAGCCCTAGCGGGGGCCGCCAAGAGACCCAGTACTTC
CASSPSGGRQETQYF
>15|TRBV12-3/TRBV12-4|many|NA|TRBJ2-7
TGTGCCAGCAGTTTGGCCTCTGGGGGCTCCTACGAGCAGTACTTC
CASSLASGGSYEQYF
>17|TRBV6-1|few|TRBD2|TRBJ2-1
TGTGCCAGCAGTGAGATGACTAGCGGGATTCCTTACAATGAGCAGTTCTTC
CASSEMTSGIPYNEQFF
>11|TRBV2|few|NA|TRBJ1-1
TGTGCCAGCAGTGAATACCTTGAAGCTTTCTTT
CASSEYLEAFF
>14|TRBV7-8|NA|NA|TRBJ1-1
TGTGCCAGCAGCTTAGCTGGGAGGAACACTGAAGCTTTCTTT
CASSLAGRNTEAFF
>11|TRBV6-1|NA|NA|TRBJ2-4
TGTGTCACAGCCACGGTGAACATTCAGTACTTC
CVTATVNIQYF
>15|TRBV7-9|many|NA|TRBJ2-7
TGTGCCAGCAGCCTCCAGGCAGGCCCCGTCGACGAGCAGTACTTC
CASSLQAGPVDEQYF
>15|TRBV20-1|NA|NA|TRBJ1-4
TGCAGTGCTAGGGGGAGTGCTGCAACTAATGAAAAACTGTTTTTT
CSARGSAATNEKLFF
>14|TRBV27|many|NA|TRBJ2-3
TGTGCCAGCAGTTTATCAGTCGGGTCAGATACGCAGTATTTT
CASSLSVGSDTQYF
>12|TRBV2|many|NA|TRBJ1-2
TGTGCCAGCAGTGAAAAACAGCCGGGCTACACCTTC
CASSEKQPGYTF
>14|TRBV2|many|NA|TRBJ1-1
TGTGCCAGCAGTAGTAGAGCGGTTCAGGCTGAAGCTTTCTTT
CASSSRAVQAEAFF
>12|TRBV20-1|few|TRBD1|TRBJ1-1
TGCAGTGCTAGAGGTGACAGGGTTGAAGCTTTCTTT
CSARGDRVEAFF